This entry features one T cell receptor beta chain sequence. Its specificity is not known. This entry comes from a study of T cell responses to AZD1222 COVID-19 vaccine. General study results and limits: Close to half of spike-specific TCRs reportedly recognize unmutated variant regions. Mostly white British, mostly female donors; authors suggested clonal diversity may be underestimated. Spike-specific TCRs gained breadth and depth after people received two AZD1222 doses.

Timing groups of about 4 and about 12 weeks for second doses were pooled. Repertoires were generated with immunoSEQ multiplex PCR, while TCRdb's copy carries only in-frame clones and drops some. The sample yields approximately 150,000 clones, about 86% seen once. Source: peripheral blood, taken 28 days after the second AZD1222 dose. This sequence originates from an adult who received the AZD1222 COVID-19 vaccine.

The CDR3 DNA reads as TGTGCCAGTAGCTTACAGGGGCAGCCCCAGCATTTT. It is translated as CASSLQGQPQHF. The rearrangement joins TRBV19 to TRBJ1-5, with TRBD1 identical over 7 bases. This CDR3 comprises 12 residues. Trimming took 6 bases from V and 7 from J; bases not matched to a gene: 3. The germline CDR1 and CDR2 sequences are LNHDA and SQIVND (reference sequence).